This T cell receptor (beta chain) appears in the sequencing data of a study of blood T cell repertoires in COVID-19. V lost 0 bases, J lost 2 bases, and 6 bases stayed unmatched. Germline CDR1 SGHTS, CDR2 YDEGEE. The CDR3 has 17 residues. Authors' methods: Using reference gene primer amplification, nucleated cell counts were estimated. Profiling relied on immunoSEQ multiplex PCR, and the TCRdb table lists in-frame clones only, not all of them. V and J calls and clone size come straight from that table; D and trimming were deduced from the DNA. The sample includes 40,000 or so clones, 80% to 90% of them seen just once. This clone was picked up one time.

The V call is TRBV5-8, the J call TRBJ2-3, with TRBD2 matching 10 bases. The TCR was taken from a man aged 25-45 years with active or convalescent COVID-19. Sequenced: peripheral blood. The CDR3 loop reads CASSLGVLAGDTDTQYF. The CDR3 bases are TGTGCCAGCAGCTTGGGGGTTCTAGCGGGAGACACAGATACGCAGTATTTT.